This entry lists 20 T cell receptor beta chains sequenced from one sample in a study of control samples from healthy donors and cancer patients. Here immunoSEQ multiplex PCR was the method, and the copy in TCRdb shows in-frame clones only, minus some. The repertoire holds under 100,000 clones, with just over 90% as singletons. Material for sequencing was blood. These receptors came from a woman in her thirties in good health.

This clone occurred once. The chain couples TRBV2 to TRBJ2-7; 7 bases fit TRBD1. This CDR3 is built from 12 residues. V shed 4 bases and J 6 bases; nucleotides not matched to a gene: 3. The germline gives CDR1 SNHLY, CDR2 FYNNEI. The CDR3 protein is CASSVTGVEQYF. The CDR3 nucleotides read TGTGCCAGCAGTGTCACAGGGGTCGAGCAGTACTTC.

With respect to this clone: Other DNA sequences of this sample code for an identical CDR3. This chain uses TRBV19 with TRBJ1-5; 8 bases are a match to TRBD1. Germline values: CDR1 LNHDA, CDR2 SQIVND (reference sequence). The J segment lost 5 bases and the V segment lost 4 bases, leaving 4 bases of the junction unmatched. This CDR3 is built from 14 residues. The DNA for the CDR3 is TGTGCCAGTAGTACCACAGGGGGACATCAGCCCCAGCATTTT. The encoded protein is CASSTTGGHQPQHF. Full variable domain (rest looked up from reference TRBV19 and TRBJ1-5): DGGITQSPKYLFRKEGQNVTLSCEQNLNHDAMYWYRQDPGQGLRLIYYSQIVNDFQKGDIAEGYSVSREKKESFPLTVTSAQKNPTAFYLCASSTTGGHQPQHFGDGTRLSIL.

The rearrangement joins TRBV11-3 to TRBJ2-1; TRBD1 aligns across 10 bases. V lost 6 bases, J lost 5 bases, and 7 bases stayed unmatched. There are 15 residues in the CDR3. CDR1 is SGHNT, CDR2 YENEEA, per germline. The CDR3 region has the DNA TGTGCCAGCAGTCCGACAGGGGGCGCAAACAATGAGCAGTTCTTC. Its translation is CASSPTGGANNEQFF.

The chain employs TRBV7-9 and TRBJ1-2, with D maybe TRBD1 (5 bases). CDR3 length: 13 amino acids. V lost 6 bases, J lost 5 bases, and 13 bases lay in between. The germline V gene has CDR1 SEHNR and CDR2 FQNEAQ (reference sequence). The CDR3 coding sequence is TGTGCCAGCAGTCCGACAGCGAGATATGGCTACACCTTC. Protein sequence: CASSPTARYGYTF.

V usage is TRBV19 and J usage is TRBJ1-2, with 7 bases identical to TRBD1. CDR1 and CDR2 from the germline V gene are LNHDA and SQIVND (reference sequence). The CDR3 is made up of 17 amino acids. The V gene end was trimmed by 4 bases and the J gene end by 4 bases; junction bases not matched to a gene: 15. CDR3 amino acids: CASSTDLMGQNPYGYTF. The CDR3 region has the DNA TGTGCCAGTAGTACCGATCTAATGGGACAGAACCCCTATGGCTACACCTTC.

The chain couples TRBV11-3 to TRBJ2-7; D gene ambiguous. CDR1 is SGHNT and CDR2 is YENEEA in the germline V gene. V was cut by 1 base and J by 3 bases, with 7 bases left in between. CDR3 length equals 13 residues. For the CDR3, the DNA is TGTGCCAGCAGCTTAGGTGGGGACTACGAGCAGTACTTC. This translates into CASSLGGDYEQYF.

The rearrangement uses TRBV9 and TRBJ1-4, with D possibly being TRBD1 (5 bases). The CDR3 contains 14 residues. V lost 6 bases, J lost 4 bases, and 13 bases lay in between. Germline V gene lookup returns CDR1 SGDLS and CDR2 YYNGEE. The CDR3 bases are TGTGCCAGCACTAGGGACGGATATAATGAAAAACTGTTTTTT. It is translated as CASTRDGYNEKLFF.

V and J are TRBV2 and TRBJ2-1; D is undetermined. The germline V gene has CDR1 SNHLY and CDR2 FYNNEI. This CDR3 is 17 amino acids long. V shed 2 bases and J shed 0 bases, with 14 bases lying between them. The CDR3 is CASSENHPSSSYNEQFF. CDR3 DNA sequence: TGTGCCAGCAGTGAAAATCATCCTTCCAGCTCCTACAATGAGCAGTTCTTC.

CDR3 nucleotides: TGTGCCAGCAACCTACAGGGGGCCGTCAGCAATCAGCCCCAGCATTTT. The encoded protein is CASNLQGAVSNQPQHF. This rearrangement joins TRBV2 to TRBJ1-5, with 9 bases matching TRBD1. Germline CDR1 and CDR2: SNHLY and FYNNEI. This CDR3 region has 16 residues. Trimming at V came to 7 bases and at J to 1 base, leaving 8 bases not matched to a gene.

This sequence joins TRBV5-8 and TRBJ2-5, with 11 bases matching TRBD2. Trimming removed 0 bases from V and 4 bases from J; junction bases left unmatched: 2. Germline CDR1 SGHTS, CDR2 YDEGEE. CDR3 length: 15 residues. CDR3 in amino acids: CASSLGLAGSETQYF. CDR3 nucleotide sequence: TGTGCCAGCAGCTTGGGACTAGCGGGGTCAGAGACCCAGTACTTC.

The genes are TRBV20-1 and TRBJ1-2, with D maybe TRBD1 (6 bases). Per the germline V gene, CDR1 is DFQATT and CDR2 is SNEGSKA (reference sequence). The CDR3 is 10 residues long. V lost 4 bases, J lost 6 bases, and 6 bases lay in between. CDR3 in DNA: TGCAGTGCTACAGGGGATGGCTACACCTTC. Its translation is CSATGDGYTF.

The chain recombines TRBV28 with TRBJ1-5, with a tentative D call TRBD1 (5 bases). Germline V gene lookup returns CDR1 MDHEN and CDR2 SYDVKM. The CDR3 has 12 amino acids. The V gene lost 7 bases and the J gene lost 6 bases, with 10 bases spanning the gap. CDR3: CASKEGVQPQHF. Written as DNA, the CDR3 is TGTGCCAGCAAAGAAGGGGTTCAGCCCCAGCATTTT.

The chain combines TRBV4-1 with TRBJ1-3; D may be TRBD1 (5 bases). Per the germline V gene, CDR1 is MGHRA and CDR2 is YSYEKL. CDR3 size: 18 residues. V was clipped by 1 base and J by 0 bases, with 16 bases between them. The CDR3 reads CASSQVYGTGLSGNTIYF. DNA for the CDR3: TGCGCCAGCAGCCAAGTCTACGGGACGGGGCTCTCTGGAAACACCATATATTTT.

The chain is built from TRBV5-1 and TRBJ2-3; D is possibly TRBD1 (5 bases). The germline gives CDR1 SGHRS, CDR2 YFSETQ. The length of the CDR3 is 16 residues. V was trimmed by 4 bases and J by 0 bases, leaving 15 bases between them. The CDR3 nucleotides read TGCGCCAGCAGCCAGGGATGGCAGATTAGCACAGATACGCAGTATTTT. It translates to CASSQGWQISTDTQYF.

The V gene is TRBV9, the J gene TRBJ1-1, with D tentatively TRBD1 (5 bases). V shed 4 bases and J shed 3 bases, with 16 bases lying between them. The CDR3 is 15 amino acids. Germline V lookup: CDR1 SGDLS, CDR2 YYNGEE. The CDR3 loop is CASSPRLGVDTEAFF. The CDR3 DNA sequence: TGTGCCAGCAGCCCTCGGTTGGGGGTTGACACTGAAGCTTTCTTT.

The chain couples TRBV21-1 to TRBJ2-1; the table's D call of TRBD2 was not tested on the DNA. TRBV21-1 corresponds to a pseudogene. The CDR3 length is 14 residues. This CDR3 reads CASSIIAGINEQFF. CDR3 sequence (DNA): TGTGCCAGCAGCATAATAGCGGGGATTAATGAGCAGTTCTTC.

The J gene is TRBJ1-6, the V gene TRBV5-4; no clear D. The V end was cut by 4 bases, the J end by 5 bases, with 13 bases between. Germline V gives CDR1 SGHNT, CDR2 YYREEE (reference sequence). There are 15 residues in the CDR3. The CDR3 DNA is TGTGCCAGCAGCCGCAAGGCCGGAGATAATTCACCCCTCCACTTT. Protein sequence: CASSRKAGDNSPLHF.

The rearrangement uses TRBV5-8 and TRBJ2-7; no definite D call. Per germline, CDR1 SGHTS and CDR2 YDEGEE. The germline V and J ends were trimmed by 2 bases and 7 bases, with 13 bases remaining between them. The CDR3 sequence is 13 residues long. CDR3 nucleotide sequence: TGTGCCAGCAGCTTCTCCGCGGCGCGAGAGCAGTACTTC. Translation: CASSFSAAREQYF.

The CDR3, as DNA: TGCGCCAGCAGCCATTTTTTGCCCCGGGACAGGGATAAGGATATCATGAACACTGAAGCTTTCTTT. This sequence encodes CASSHFLPRDRDKDIMNTEAFF. The chain employs TRBV4-1 and TRBJ1-1; 9 nucleotides match TRBD1. V lost 3 bases to trimming and J lost 0 bases; unmatched junction nucleotides: 23. The CDR3 runs to 22 residues. The V gene's germline CDR1 is MGHRA and CDR2 YSYEKL.

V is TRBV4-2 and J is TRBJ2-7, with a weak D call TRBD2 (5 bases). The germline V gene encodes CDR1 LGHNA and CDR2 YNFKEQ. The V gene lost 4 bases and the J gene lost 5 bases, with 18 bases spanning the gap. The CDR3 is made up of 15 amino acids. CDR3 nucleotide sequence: TGTGCCAGCAGCCCGCTTTGGACGGGGTGGGACGAGCAGTACTTC. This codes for CASSPLWTGWDEQYF.